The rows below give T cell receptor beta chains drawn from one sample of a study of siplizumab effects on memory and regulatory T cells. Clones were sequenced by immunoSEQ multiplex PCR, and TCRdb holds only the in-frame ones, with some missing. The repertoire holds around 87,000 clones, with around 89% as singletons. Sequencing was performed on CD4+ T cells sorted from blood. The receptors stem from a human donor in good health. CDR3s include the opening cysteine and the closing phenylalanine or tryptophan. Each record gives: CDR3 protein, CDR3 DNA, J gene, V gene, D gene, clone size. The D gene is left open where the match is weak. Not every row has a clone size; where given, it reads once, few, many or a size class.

CDR3 protein: CATSRDRLAGGEQYF
CDR3 DNA: TGTGCCACCAGCAGAGATAGACTAGCGGGAGGGGAGCAGTACTTC
J gene: TRBJ2-7
V gene: TRBV15
D gene: TRBD2
clone size: few

CDR3 protein: CASRRGGETQYF
CDR3 DNA: TGTGCCAGCAGACGGGGGGGAGAGACCCAGTACTTC
J gene: TRBJ2-5
V gene: TRBV6-1
D gene: TRBD2
clone size: .

CDR3 protein: CASTREGYSYEQYF
CDR3 DNA: TGTGCCAGCACCCGGGAAGGGTACTCCTACGAGCAGTACTTC
J gene: TRBJ2-7
V gene: TRBV7-2
D gene: .
clone size: .

CDR3 protein: CASSLGPVNTF
CDR3 DNA: TGTGCCAGCAGCTTAGGTCCCGTGAACACCTTC
J gene: TRBJ1-2
V gene: TRBV11-3
D gene: .
clone size: .

CDR3 protein: CAKHRKTELAGVRKTQYF
CDR3 DNA: TGTGCCAAACACAGGAAAACTGAACTAGCGGGGGTCCGGAAGACGCAGTATTTT
J gene: TRBJ2-3
V gene: TRBV5-4
D gene: TRBD2
clone size: .

CDR3 protein: CSVELGLAGVTRELFF
CDR3 DNA: TGCAGCGTTGAATTAGGCCTAGCGGGAGTCACCAGGGAGCTGTTTTTT
J gene: TRBJ2-2
V gene: TRBV29-1
D gene: TRBD2
clone size: once

CDR3 protein: CAWSRQGEDTQYF
CDR3 DNA: TGTGCCTGGAGTAGGCAGGGGGAAGATACGCAGTATTTT
J gene: TRBJ2-3
V gene: TRBV30
D gene: TRBD1
clone size: .

CDR3 protein: CATSRITSGGQPQHF
CDR3 DNA: TGTGCCACCAGCAGAATTACCTCGGGAGGTCAGCCCCAGCATTTT
J gene: TRBJ1-5
V gene: TRBV15
D gene: .
clone size: few

CDR3 protein: CASSLAPGGVTEAFF
CDR3 DNA: TGTGCCAGCAGCTTAGCGCCAGGGGGCGTCACTGAAGCTTTCTTT
J gene: TRBJ1-1
V gene: TRBV7-9
D gene: TRBD1
clone size: .

CDR3 protein: CASSLLAGDSGTFLSYEQYF
CDR3 DNA: TGTGCCAGCAGTTTATTAGCAGGGGACTCTGGAACTTTCCTCTCCTACGAGCAGTACTTC
J gene: TRBJ2-7
V gene: TRBV28
D gene: .
clone size: once